The 21 T cell receptor beta chains given below trace back to one sample, sequenced in a study of blood T cell repertoires in COVID-19. Clones were read by immunoSEQ multiplex PCR, and TCRdb kept only the in-frame ones, dropping some. The table has about 200,000 clones, 70% to 90% seen once. Input material: peripheral blood. These receptors originate from an elderly woman with acute or convalescent COVID-19.

The chain uses TRBV5-1 and TRBJ2-1; 8 nucleotides line up with TRBD2. This CDR3 spans 18 amino acids. J lost 2 bases, V lost 4 bases, and 14 bases had no gene match. CDR1 SGHRS and CDR2 YFSETQ come from the germline V gene. This CDR3 reads CASSLQGLLAAAYNEQFF. In DNA, the CDR3 is TGCGCCAGCAGCCTGCAGGGCCTACTAGCGGCCGCCTACAATGAGCAGTTCTTC.

This clone was recorded once. The V and J genes are TRBV7-2 and TRBJ1-2; 7 nucleotides agree with TRBD1. Unmatched junction bases numbered 9, after V lost 5 bases and J lost 0 bases. Germline loops: CDR1 SGHTA, CDR2 FQGNSA. This CDR3 is built from 16 residues. The CDR3 nucleotides are TGTGCCAGCAGCGCGAGCTCCGGGACAGCTAACTATGGCTACACCTTC. The encoded protein is CASSASSGTANYGYTF. The variable domain in full, completed from reference TRBV7-2 and TRBJ1-2, reads GAGVSQSPSNKVTEKGKDVELRCDPISGHTALYWYRQSLGQGLEFLIYFQGNSAPDKSGLPSDRFSAERTGGSVSTLTIQRTQQEDSAVYLCASSASSGTANYGYTFGSGTRLTVV.

This chain links TRBV9 with TRBJ1-2, with D perhaps TRBD1 (5 bases). CDR1 and CDR2 from the germline V gene are SGDLS and YYNGEE. This CDR3 region has 14 residues. Trimming shortened V by 7 bases and J by 2 bases, and 15 bases separated the two germline ends. This CDR3 reads CASGGFPLNYGYTF. CDR3 nucleotide sequence: TGTGCCAGCGGGGGGTTCCCACTCAACTATGGCTACACCTTC.

The rearrangement joins TRBV19 to TRBJ1-2; the match to TRBD1 covers 9 bases. The germline CDR1 and CDR2 sequences are LNHDA and SQIVND (reference sequence). The CDR3 covers 14 residues. With V trimmed by 5 bases and J by 5 bases, 6 bases remained unmatched. CDR3 nucleotide sequence: TGTGCCAGTAGTCCCTGGGACAGGGTGTATGGCTACACCTTC. It codes for CASSPWDRVYGYTF.

The chain employs TRBV12-3 or TRBV12-4 and TRBJ2-5; perhaps TRBD2 as D (6 bases). V dropped 4 bases and J dropped 7 bases, with 13 bases sitting between them. There are 13 residues in the CDR3. The CDR3 protein is CASSWGVRGTQYF. CDR3 DNA: TGTGCCAGCAGTTGGGGGGTGCGAGGGACCCAGTACTTC.

This rearrangement joins TRBV18 to TRBJ1-4; a possible D gene is TRBD1 (6 bases). The ends were cut back, 3 bases at V and 1 base at J, with 9 bases in the middle. CDR3 length: 15 residues. Looked up from germline, CDR1 is KGHSH and CDR2 is LQKENI. In nucleotides, the CDR3 is TGTGCCAGCTCACCTCAGGGGTTAACTAATGAAAAACTGTTTTTT. Translation gives CASSPQGLTNEKLFF.

V and J are TRBV5-1 and TRBJ1-2; a weak D match, TRBD1 (6 bases). With 2 bases removed from V and 6 bases from J, the gap between germline ends came to 14 bases. The germline V gene has CDR1 SGHRS and CDR2 YFSETQ. The CDR3 runs to 14 residues. The DNA of the CDR3 is TGCGCCAGCAGCTTTGGGCAGGGGTATGATGGCTACACCTTC. Its protein product is CASSFGQGYDGYTF.

This chain links TRBV25-1 with TRBJ1-1, with a possible D match to TRBD1 (5 bases). This CDR3 spans 15 amino acids. Germline CDR1 MGHDK, CDR2 SYGVNS. The germline V and J ends were trimmed by 2 bases and 1 base, with 11 bases remaining between them. CDR3 residues: CASSESGGTNTEAFF. DNA for the CDR3: TGTGCCAGCAGTGAAAGTGGAGGGACGAACACTGAAGCTTTCTTT.

The chain combines TRBV18 with TRBJ2-7; 13 bases line up with TRBD2. The CDR3 has 16 amino acids. J gave up 7 bases and V 4 bases, and 10 bases lay outside the gene matches. Germline-derived CDR1 and CDR2 are KGHSH and LQKENI. The CDR3 bases are TGTGCCAGCTCACAGGGACTAGCGGGAACCGGAGGGGAGCAGTACTTC. Translating gives CASSQGLAGTGGEQYF.

The V gene is TRBV28, the J gene TRBJ2-7, with 9 bases identical to TRBD1. The CDR3 has 14 amino acids. CDR1 MDHEN and CDR2 SYDVKM come from the germline V gene. The trim removed 8 bases at V and 6 bases at J, leaving 11 bases unmatched. The CDR3 reads CASGRVTGGFEQYF. CDR3 nucleotides: TGTGCCAGCGGCCGAGTGACAGGGGGATTCGAGCAGTACTTC.

The chain uses TRBV19 and TRBJ1-1, with TRBD1 identical over 8 bases. Germline values: CDR1 LNHDA, CDR2 SQIVND (reference sequence). CDR3 length: 11 residues. The J segment lost 6 bases and the V segment lost 10 bases, leaving 4 bases of the junction unmatched. Here the CDR3 DNA reads TGTGCCATCGTGGACAGGGCTGAAGCTTTCTTT. Encoded protein: CAIVDRAEAFF.

The V gene is TRBV5-1, the J gene TRBJ1-1; D remains ambiguous. The germline gives CDR1 SGHRS, CDR2 YFSETQ. Deletions cut 3 bases from V and 5 bases from J, with 14 bases between. The CDR3 totals 14 residues. This CDR3 reads CASSSTSSRTEAFF. CDR3 nucleotide sequence: TGCGCCAGCAGCTCAACCTCCAGTCGTACTGAAGCTTTCTTT.

In its sample, this clone was seen once. The V and J genes are TRBV6-1 and TRBJ1-2; 8 bases fit TRBD1. Trimming cost V 2 bases and J 0 bases; bases outside gene matches: 5. The CDR3 contains 16 residues. Germline V lookup: CDR1 MNHNS, CDR2 SASEGT. The CDR3 loop is CASSERRTGSNYGYTF. CDR3 sequence (DNA): TGTGCCAGCAGTGAACGCCGGACAGGGTCTAACTATGGCTACACCTTC.

The chain uses TRBV7-3 and TRBJ1-6; D uncertain. The CDR3 runs to 13 residues. V dropped 0 bases and J dropped 9 bases, with 6 bases sitting between them. Germline V gives CDR1 SGHTA, CDR2 FQGTGA. The DNA of the CDR3 is TGTGCCAGCAGCTTAACTGGAGGTTCACCCCTCCACTTT. This codes for CASSLTGGSPLHF.

This clone came up once. The CDR3 is CASSPPFNTGELFF. The DNA for the CDR3 is TGTGCCAGCTCACCCCCATTTAACACCGGGGAGCTGTTTTTT. The chain couples TRBV18 to TRBJ2-2; no firm D call. Germline values: CDR1 KGHSH, CDR2 LQKENI. Trimming removed 3 bases from V and 2 bases from J, with 7 bases in between. This CDR3 has 14 residues. Drawing the rest from reference TRBV18 and TRBJ2-2, the complete variable domain is NAGVMQNPRHLVRRRGQEARLRCSPMKGHSHVYWYRQLPEEGLKFMVYLQKENIIDESGMPKERFSAEFPKEGPSILRIQQVVRGDSAAYFCASSPPFNTGELFFGEGSRLTVL.

The V gene is TRBV18, the J gene TRBJ2-7, with D hard to call. Germline V gene lookup returns CDR1 KGHSH and CDR2 LQKENI. V was clipped by 4 bases and J by 2 bases, with 12 bases between them. This CDR3 region has 14 residues. CDR3 residues: CASSQIGAPYEQYF. CDR3 in DNA: TGTGCCAGCTCACAAATCGGAGCCCCCTACGAGCAGTACTTC.

This clone was observed a single time. The J gene is TRBJ2-3, the V gene TRBV5-6; 11 bases match TRBD2. With 5 bases clipped from V and 5 bases from J, the junction kept 7 bases outside the gene matches. CDR3 length: 15 residues. Germline CDR1 SGHDT, CDR2 YYEEEE. CDR3 in DNA: TGTGCCAGCAGGTCTAGCGGGAGGACGGGAGATACGCAGTATTTT. It yields the protein CASRSSGRTGDTQYF.

This clone was recorded only once. This chain uses TRBV28 with TRBJ1-2, with D uncertain. V was pared by 5 bases and J by 4 bases, with 8 bases between. Germline CDR1 reads MDHEN; CDR2 reads SYDVKM. CDR3 length: 12 amino acids. The CDR3 region has the DNA TGTGCCAGCAGTGTGAGGGCCTATGGCTACACCTTC. Protein sequence: CASSVRAYGYTF.

This clone has a handful of counts. CDR3 in amino acids: CASSAGKAYNSPLHF. The CDR3 coding sequence is TGTGCCAGTAGTGCGGGGAAAGCTTATAATTCACCCCTCCACTTT. This sequence joins TRBV19 and TRBJ1-6; no firm D call. Germline V gene sequence: CDR1 LNHDA, CDR2 SQIVND (reference sequence). The CDR3 is made up of 15 amino acids. The V end was cut by 5 bases, the J end by 4 bases, with 12 bases between.

The chain carries TRBV11-2 and TRBJ2-3; 7 bases fit TRBD2. The V and J ends lost 7 bases and 2 bases, in that order; junction bases with no gene match: 9. The CDR3 runs 15 residues. Germline V gene sequence: CDR1 SGHAT, CDR2 FQNNGV. CDR3 region: CASTPVGGYTDTQYF. The CDR3, as DNA: TGTGCCAGCACCCCGGTCGGGGGGTACACAGATACGCAGTATTTT.

This chain joins TRBV18 and TRBJ1-5; D gene ambiguous. The germline gives CDR1 KGHSH, CDR2 LQKENI. The V end was cut by 2 bases, the J end by 0 bases, with 11 bases between. The CDR3 spans 16 residues. CDR3 in amino acids: CASSPVSADSNQPQHF. In DNA, the CDR3 is TGTGCCAGCTCACCAGTAAGTGCGGATAGCAATCAGCCCCAGCATTTT.